These 29 T cell receptor beta chains originate from one sample sequenced in a study of CD8+ T cells in alopecia areata. cDNA reverse transcribed from extracted RNA served as the sequencing template. Here immunoSEQ multiplex PCR was the method, and the copy in TCRdb shows in-frame clones only, minus some. The sample yields 150,000 to 200,000 clones, roughly half seen once. As to treatment: oral pan-JAK inhibitor, 5-10 mg twice daily. Sequenced material: CD8+ T cells sorted from blood, taken at week 52, from a patient treated with tofacitinib. The origin of the receptors is a human donor with alopecia areata.

This clone came up a few times. This chain uses TRBV6-1 with TRBJ2-1, with TRBD2 matching over 8 bases. CDR1 and CDR2 (germline): MNHNS, SASEGT. This CDR3 contains 16 residues. V lost 2 bases, J lost 6 bases, and 9 bases stayed unmatched. The CDR3 nucleotides are TGTGCCAGCAGTGAACAGAGCGGGGGAACCTTCAATGAGCAGTTCTTC. It is translated as CASSEQSGGTFNEQFF.

The J gene is TRBJ1-1, the V gene TRBV7-2; D remains unclear. V shed 7 bases and J shed 5 bases, with 11 bases lying between them. The CDR3 loop spans 12 amino acids. The germline gives CDR1 SGHTA, CDR2 FQGNSA. Written as DNA, the CDR3 is TGTGCCAGCACCAAAATCCGTACTGAAGCTTTCTTT. Its translation is CASTKIRTEAFF.

This clone appeared a few times. The rearrangement uses TRBV6-1 and TRBJ2-1; possible D gene TRBD1, 6 bases. The germline V and J ends were trimmed by 8 bases and 7 bases, with 18 bases remaining between them. The CDR3 extends over 14 amino acids. Looked up from germline, CDR1 is MNHNS and CDR2 is SASEGT. CDR3 coding DNA: TGTGCCAGCGAGGTGGGGGCGACTTATAATGAGCAGTTCTTC. This translates into CASEVGATYNEQFF.

The rearrangement joins TRBV30 to TRBJ1-2; no firm D call. Germline lookup yields CDR1 GTSNPN and CDR2 SVGIG (reference sequence). The length of the CDR3 is 15 residues. Trimming took off 0 bases at V and 4 bases at J, with 15 bases between the two ends. The CDR3: CAWSVPTRPTYGYTF. Here the CDR3 DNA reads TGTGCCTGGAGTGTCCCTACCCGACCCACCTATGGCTACACCTTC. Supplemented by reference TRBV30 and TRBJ1-2, the full variable domain reads SQTIHQWPATLVQPVGSPLSLECTVEGTSNPNLYWYRQAAGRGLQLLFYSVGIGQISSEVPQNLSASRPQDRQFILSSKKLLLSDSGFYLCAWSVPTRPTYGYTFGSGTRLTVV.

This rearrangement joins TRBV11-2 to TRBJ2-7; tentative D call: TRBD1 (5 bases). V was trimmed by 8 bases and J by 0 bases, leaving 23 bases between them. Germline V gene lookup returns CDR1 SGHAT and CDR2 FQNNGV. CDR3 length: 17 amino acids. For the CDR3, the DNA is TGTGCCAGCCGTCGTATTATTAGGGGCATGGGCTCCTACGAGCAGTACTTC. Translation: CASRRIIRGMGSYEQYF. Based on the CDR3 plus reference TRBV11-2 and TRBJ2-7, the full variable domain is EAGVAQSPRYKIIEKRQSVAFWCNPISGHATLYWYQQILGQGPKLLIQFQNNGVVDDSQLPKDRFSAERLKGVDSTLKIQPAKLEDSAVYLCASRRIIRGMGSYEQYFGPGTRLTVT.

This clone was detected only once. The chain links TRBV7-6 to TRBJ2-7; 8 nucleotides line up with TRBD2. CDR3 length: 17 amino acids. With V trimmed by 1 base and J by 2 bases, 10 bases remained unmatched. Germline V gene sequence: CDR1 SGHVS, CDR2 FNYEAQ. CDR3 residues: CASSLDPAGGDPYEQYF. The CDR3, as DNA: TGTGCCAGCAGCTTAGATCCTGCGGGGGGTGATCCCTACGAGCAGTACTTC.

This clone was counted only a few times. The V gene is TRBV6-5, the J gene TRBJ2-6; D unclear. Germline lookup yields CDR1 MNHEY and CDR2 SVGAGI. The CDR3 extends over 15 amino acids. Trimming removed 2 bases from V and 0 bases from J, with 5 bases in between. CDR3 in DNA: TGTGCCAGCAGTTACGGTGACTCTGGGGCCAACGTCCTGACTTTC. This sequence encodes CASSYGDSGANVLTF.

This chain uses TRBV30 with TRBJ1-1; 8 nucleotides match TRBD1. Germline CDR1 GTSNPN, CDR2 SVGIG (reference sequence). The CDR3 sequence is 15 residues long. The junction had 13 bases not matched to a gene; V was cut back by 2 bases and J by 8 bases. CDR3 sequence: CAWSTKFRDRREAFF. The CDR3 DNA follows: TGTGCCTGGAGTACCAAATTTCGGGACAGGCGAGAAGCTTTCTTT.

This clone was counted between two and nine times. The chain is built from TRBV7-9 and TRBJ2-2; D gene unclear. The germline V gene encodes CDR1 SEHNR and CDR2 FQNEAQ (reference sequence). Trimming cost V 3 bases and J 2 bases, with 1 base left between them. This CDR3 comprises 12 residues. The CDR3 nucleotides read TGTGCCAGCAGCTTTAACACCGGGGAGCTGTTTTTT. This gives the protein CASSFNTGELFF.

This clone is classed as medium-sized. Other DNA sequences in the same sample also yield this CDR3. The rearrangement uses TRBV6-1 and TRBJ2-3; 9 bases map to TRBD1. The V and J ends lost 1 base and 4 bases, in that order; junction bases with no gene match: 0. CDR1 and CDR2 from the germline V gene are MNHNS and SASEGT. The CDR3 totals 14 residues. The CDR3 DNA reads as TGTGCCAGCAGTGAAGGACAGGGGGCAGATACGCAGTATTTT. It yields the protein CASSEGQGADTQYF.

This clone was seen a few times. This chain joins TRBV6-6 and TRBJ1-2, with 7 positions matching TRBD1. The CDR3 extends over 15 amino acids. The trim removed 1 base at V and 1 base at J, leaving 3 bases unmatched. The germline CDR1 and CDR2 sequences are MNHNY and SVGAGI (reference sequence). CDR3 residues: CASSYLQGNNYGYTF. DNA of the CDR3: TGTGCCAGCAGTTACTTACAGGGGAATAACTATGGCTACACCTTC.

This clone was seen a few times. This rearrangement joins TRBV7-9 to TRBJ2-1, with 7 bases identical to TRBD1. Per germline, CDR1 SEHNR and CDR2 FQNEAQ (reference sequence). Trimming took 6 bases from V and 5 from J; bases not matched to a gene: 7. This CDR3 has 14 residues. CDR3 sequence (DNA): TGTGCCAGCAGGTCGACAGGGATTGACAATGAGCAGTTCTTC. It encodes CASRSTGIDNEQFF.

This clone occurred a few times. The chain joins TRBV6-1 to TRBJ2-5, with TRBD1 matching over 11 bases. The CDR3 runs to 16 residues. Looked up from germline, CDR1 is MNHNS and CDR2 is SASEGT. V gave up 1 base and J gave up 5 bases; unmatched junction bases: 6. CDR3 sequence reads: CASSEGTGGAKETQYF. CDR3 nucleotide sequence: TGTGCCAGCAGTGAAGGGACAGGGGGCGCGAAGGAGACCCAGTACTTC.

The chain has TRBV27 and TRBJ1-5, with 7 nucleotides matching TRBD1. Germline values: CDR1 MNHEY, CDR2 SMNVEV (reference sequence). Losses at the gene ends were 5 bases for V and 1 base for J; bases not matched to a gene: 5. The CDR3 spans 15 residues. This chain's CDR3 is CASSGGTASNQPQHF. The CDR3, as DNA: TGTGCCAGCAGTGGGGGGACAGCGAGCAATCAGCCCCAGCATTTT.

This clone was recorded only once. The chain recombines TRBV30 with TRBJ2-6; D unclear. V lost 1 base to trimming and J lost 0 bases, with 13 bases between them. Germline V gene data show CDR1 as GTSNPN and CDR2 as SVGIG (reference sequence). The CDR3 has 17 amino acids. The CDR3 DNA reads as TGTGCCTGGAGTGGGACGTTAGGGCCCTCTGGGGCCAACGTCCTGACTTTC. Translating it yields CAWSGTLGPSGANVLTF.

This chain joins TRBV30 and TRBJ2-5, with D perhaps TRBD1 or TRBD2 (5 bases each). The J call may be incorrect, as the DNA end agrees better with TRBJ2-7. The CDR3 is made up of 13 amino acids. CDR1 GTSNPN and CDR2 SVGIG come from the germline V gene (reference sequence). The CDR3 sequence is CAWDLSTGGEQYF. CDR3 nucleotide sequence: TGTGCCTGGGACTTATCGACTGGGGGCGAGCAGTACTTC.

The chain couples TRBV2 to TRBJ2-2; D gene uncertain. Trimming removed 0 bases at V and 5 bases at J, with 7 bases between. From germline, CDR1 is SNHLY and CDR2 FYNNEI. The CDR3 consists of 14 residues. In DNA form, the CDR3 reads TGTGCCAGCAGTGAAGCTGTAAGGACCGGGGAGCTGTTTTTT. This sequence encodes CASSEAVRTGELFF. Full variable domain (missing parts from reference TRBV2 and TRBJ2-2): EPEVTQTPSHQVTQMGQEVILRCVPISNHLYFYWYRQILGQKVEFLVSFYNNEISEKSEIFDDQFSVERPDGSNFTLKIRSTKLEDSAMYFCASSEAVRTGELFFGEGSRLTVL.

Details on this clone: Germline is not matched at one junction end, which may reflect a read error. The chain is built from TRBV9 and TRBJ1-2; the D is unclear. Germline V gives CDR1 SGDLS, CDR2 YYNGEE. This CDR3 is 8 amino acids long. The CDR3 protein is CASSVGSF. The CDR3 bases are TGTGCCAGCAGCGTAGGTTCCTTC.

CDR3 nucleotide sequence: TGTGCCAGTAGTATTCCGCTGGGGCGTTCACCCCTCCACTTT. Protein: CASSIPLGRSPLHF. The gene calls are TRBV19 and TRBJ1-6; D might be TRBD1 (5 bases). V dropped 3 bases and J dropped 9 bases, with 12 bases sitting between them. This CDR3 has 14 residues. Germline V gene lookup returns CDR1 LNHDA and CDR2 SQIVND (reference sequence).

The chain has TRBV2 and TRBJ1-2, with TRBD1 matching 7 bases. Germline CDR1 is SNHLY and CDR2 is FYNNEI. The CDR3 covers 12 residues. V was clipped by 7 bases and J by 6 bases; unmatched bases: 5. Here the CDR3 DNA reads TGTGCCAGCATAGGAGGGGGCGATGGCTACACCTTC. Its translation: CASIGGGDGYTF.

This clone was recorded a few times. V is TRBV19 and J is TRBJ1-4, with 8 nucleotides matching TRBD1. The CDR3 runs to 16 residues. The trim removed 7 bases at V and 6 bases at J, leaving 13 bases unmatched. Germline-derived CDR1 and CDR2 are LNHDA and SQIVND (reference sequence). The CDR3 DNA follows: TGTGCCAGTACCACCGATGGGACAGGAGAGGATGAAAAACTGTTTTTT. It specifies CASTTDGTGEDEKLFF.

CDR3 region: CASKLETGDDYGYTF. The CDR3, as DNA: TGTGCCAGCAAATTAGAAACAGGGGACGACTATGGCTACACCTTC. The chain carries TRBV27 and TRBJ1-2, with 7 positions matching TRBD1. The CDR3 loop spans 15 amino acids. The V gene end was trimmed by 7 bases and the J gene end by 3 bases; junction bases not matched to a gene: 11. From germline, CDR1 is MNHEY and CDR2 SMNVEV (reference sequence).

The gene calls are TRBV25-1 and TRBJ2-7; D remains ambiguous. This CDR3 is 10 amino acids long. The ends were cut back, 8 bases at V and 4 bases at J, with 6 bases in the middle. Per germline, CDR1 MGHDK and CDR2 SYGVNS. CDR3 amino acids: CASGEYEQYF. CDR3 DNA: TGTGCCAGCGGAGAGTACGAGCAGTACTTC.

This chain links TRBV5-6 with TRBJ1-5; no definite D call. Germline values: CDR1 SGHDT, CDR2 YYEEEE. Trimming stripped 2 bases from V and 2 bases from J, with 2 bases between. This CDR3 comprises 12 residues. Here the CDR3 reads CASSLRNQPQHF. In DNA, the CDR3 is TGTGCCAGCAGCTTACGCAATCAGCCCCAGCATTTT.

The chain carries TRBV6-5 and TRBJ1-1; D is perhaps TRBD1 (5 bases). The CDR3 consists of 13 residues. Germline-derived CDR1 and CDR2 are MNHEY and SVGAGI. Trimming cost V 7 bases and J 11 bases, with 20 bases left between them. The chain's CDR3 is CASTGAAREEAFF. In DNA, the CDR3 is TGTGCCAGCACCGGGGCCGCCAGAGAAGAGGCTTTCTTT.

This clone turned up a few times. The chain couples TRBV15 to TRBJ2-5, with no clear D. V lost 2 bases, J lost 4 bases, and 14 bases lay in between. There are 15 residues in the CDR3. Germline lookup yields CDR1 LNHNV and CDR2 YYDKDF (reference sequence). This chain's CDR3 is CATSRKTPRTETQYF. Written as DNA, the CDR3 is TGTGCCACCAGCAGAAAGACTCCGAGGACAGAGACCCAGTACTTC.

This clone was counted only a few times. The chain uses TRBV6-5 and TRBJ1-2; D unresolved. With 7 bases removed from V and 1 base from J, the gap between germline ends came to 13 bases. Germline loops: CDR1 MNHEY, CDR2 SVGAGI. This CDR3 spans 14 amino acids. The CDR3 is CASTNGAINYGYTF. Here the CDR3 DNA reads TGTGCCAGCACCAATGGAGCTATTAACTATGGCTACACCTTC.

V is TRBV15 and J is TRBJ2-5; perhaps TRBD1 as D (5 bases). V was trimmed by 2 bases and J by 7 bases, leaving 26 bases between them. The CDR3 covers 18 residues. The V gene's germline CDR1 is LNHNV and CDR2 YYDKDF (reference sequence). CDR3 loop: CATSRLPFEMAPRGTQYF. The CDR3 coding sequence is TGTGCCACCAGCAGACTCCCTTTTGAGATGGCACCAAGGGGGACCCAGTACTTC.

This chain connects TRBV14 to TRBJ2-1, with 8 bases aligning to TRBD2. V shed 4 bases and J 6 bases; nucleotides not matched to a gene: 5. The germline V gene encodes CDR1 SGHDN and CDR2 FVKESK. The CDR3 length is 14 residues. CDR3: CASSPRGGFNEQFF. In DNA form, the CDR3 reads TGTGCCAGCAGCCCCCGGGGGGGGTTCAATGAGCAGTTCTTC.